The rows below give T cell receptor beta chains drawn from one sample of a study of T cell repertoires in cytomegalovirus infection. These receptors lack a known antigen. TCRdb reanalysed the reads using MiXCR and keeps one entry per CDR3 protein. The profile covers fewer than 1,000,000 distinct CDR3 sequences, with roughly 31% appearing a single time and over 13% taken by the ten largest. This specimen consisted of cultured CD8+ T cells from PBMCs, obtained from culture after CMV antigen stimulation. These TCRs come from a human donor in good health (CMV status not recorded). Some clones in this sample may be carry-over from other donors' samples. Both conserved end residues are part of each CDR3. Fields, in order: J gene, V gene, CDR3 protein.

J: TRBJ1-5
V: TRBV12-3/TRBV12-4
CDR3: CASSLGGSQPQHF

J: TRBJ2-7
V: TRBV19
CDR3: CASSMSEGATYEQYF

J: TRBJ2-5
V: TRBV10-3
CDR3: CAIRGKETQYF

J: TRBJ2-2
V: TRBV6-5
CDR3: CASSYSRSGELFF

J: TRBJ2-1
V: TRBV27
CDR3: CASSLAPPSYNEQFF

J: TRBJ1-6
V: TRBV27
CDR3: CASSLITAGSPLHF

J: TRBJ1-4
V: TRBV27
CDR3: CASSGGTGLALGEKLFF

J: TRBJ2-4
V: TRBV6-5
CDR3: CASSPHRGPNIQYF

J: TRBJ1-1
V: TRBV12-3/TRBV12-4
CDR3: CASSLWPRSTEAFF

J: TRBJ1-1
V: TRBV6-1
CDR3: CASSERRAAGTEAFF

J: TRBJ1-5
V: TRBV6-1
CDR3: CAEGPPTQGDNQPQHF

J: TRBJ1-1
V: TRBV7-9
CDR3: CASSASQGQNTEAFF

J: TRBJ2-5
V: TRBV7-9
CDR3: CASSLPAGRETQYF

J: TRBJ1-1
V: TRBV4-3
CDR3: CASSQGVTTEAFF

J: TRBJ2-5
V: TRBV7-9
CDR3: CASSPQGEGEETQYF

J: TRBJ2-1
V: TRBV7-8
CDR3: CASSFRQGGEKRNEQFF

J: TRBJ2-2
V: TRBV9
CDR3: CASSVGGQGTGELFF

J: TRBJ1-1
V: TRBV5-6
CDR3: CASSFPVITEAFF

J: TRBJ2-2
V: TRBV7-6
CDR3: CASTDGGAGGELFF

J: TRBJ2-4
V: TRBV6-5
CDR3: CASSYDVGAATNIQYF

J: TRBJ2-2
V: TRBV15
CDR3: CATSRAGGPNTGELFF

J: TRBJ2-3
V: TRBV3-1
CDR3: CASSFTSGGADTQYF

J: TRBJ1-5
V: TRBV24-1
CDR3: CATSLRAKQPQHF

J: TRBJ1-2
V: TRBV19
CDR3: CASSQGANGYTF

J: TRBJ2-5
V: TRBV7-6
CDR3: CASSRDRGSKETQYF

J: TRBJ1-4
V: TRBV7-9
CDR3: CASRRDGANEKLFF

J: TRBJ1-3
V: TRBV20-1
CDR3: CSAPDSGNTIYF

J: TRBJ2-3
V: TRBV15
CDR3: CATSRTGTSGGAVTDTQYF

J: TRBJ2-1
V: TRBV9
CDR3: CASSVAFARGRDNEQFF

J: TRBJ1-2
V: TRBV4-2
CDR3: CASSQDRYRDSYGYTF

J: TRBJ1-2
V: TRBV5-4
CDR3: CASSLWDPDGYTF

J: TRBJ2-1
V: TRBV6-5
CDR3: CASSAGVTYNEQFF

J: TRBJ2-2
V: TRBV12-5
CDR3: CASGLINGELFF

J: TRBJ2-7
V: TRBV7-9
CDR3: CASSLDKSPYEQYF

J: TRBJ1-1
V: TRBV7-9
CDR3: CASSSPSNTEAFF

J: TRBJ1-5
V: TRBV6-6
CDR3: CASSSRDRVFPSNQPQHF

J: TRBJ2-7
V: TRBV6-5
CDR3: CASSPGITRSYEQYF

J: TRBJ1-4
V: TRBV7-9
CDR3: CASSFLEGTNEKLFF

J: TRBJ2-3
V: TRBV27
CDR3: CASTGGFASTDTQYF

J: TRBJ1-5
V: TRBV19
CDR3: CASTELRDRVKPQHF

J: TRBJ1-1
V: TRBV6-2/TRBV6-3
CDR3: CASSYSKDAMNTEAFF

J: TRBJ2-3
V: TRBV7-4
CDR3: CASSVKESTDTQYF

J: TRBJ1-5
V: TRBV12-3/TRBV12-4
CDR3: CASIREGGEGLAQHF